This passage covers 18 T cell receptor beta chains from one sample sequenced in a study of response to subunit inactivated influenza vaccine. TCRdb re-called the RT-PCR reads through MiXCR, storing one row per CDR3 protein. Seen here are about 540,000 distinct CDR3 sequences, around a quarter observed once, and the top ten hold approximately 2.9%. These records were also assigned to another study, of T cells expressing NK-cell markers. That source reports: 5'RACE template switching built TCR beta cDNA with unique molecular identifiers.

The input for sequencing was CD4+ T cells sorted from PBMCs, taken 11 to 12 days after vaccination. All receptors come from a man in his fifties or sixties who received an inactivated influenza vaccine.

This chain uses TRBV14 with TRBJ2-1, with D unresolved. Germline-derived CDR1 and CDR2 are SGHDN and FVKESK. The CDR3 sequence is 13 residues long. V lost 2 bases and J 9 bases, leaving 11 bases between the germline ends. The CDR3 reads CASSQLEWVEQFF. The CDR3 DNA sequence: TGTGCCAGCAGCCAACTCGAGTGGGTTGAGCAGTTCTTC.

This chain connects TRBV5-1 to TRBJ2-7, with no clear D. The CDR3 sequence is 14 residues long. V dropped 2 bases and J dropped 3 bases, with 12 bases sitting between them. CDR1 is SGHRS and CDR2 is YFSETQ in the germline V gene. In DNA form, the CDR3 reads TGCGCCAGCAGCTTAAGCGACCTAATCTACGAGCAGTACTTC. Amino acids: CASSLSDLIYEQYF.

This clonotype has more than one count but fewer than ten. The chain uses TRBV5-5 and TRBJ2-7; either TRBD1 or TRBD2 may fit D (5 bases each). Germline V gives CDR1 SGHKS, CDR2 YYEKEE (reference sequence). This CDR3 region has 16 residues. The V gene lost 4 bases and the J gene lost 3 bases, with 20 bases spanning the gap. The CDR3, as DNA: TGTGCCAGCAGCACCCGGGACCCACTATTGGGCTACGAGCAGTACTTC. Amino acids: CASSTRDPLLGYEQYF.

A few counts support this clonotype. In DNA, the CDR3 is TGTGCCAGCAGTTCGACCCTTATAACAGGGGCCTATGGCTACACCTTC. Its translation: CASSSTLITGAYGYTF. V is TRBV13 and J is TRBJ1-2; 7 nucleotides align to TRBD1. This CDR3 has 16 amino acids. V gave up 6 bases and J gave up 4 bases; unmatched junction bases: 14. CDR1 is PRHDT, CDR2 FYEKMQ, per germline (reference sequence).

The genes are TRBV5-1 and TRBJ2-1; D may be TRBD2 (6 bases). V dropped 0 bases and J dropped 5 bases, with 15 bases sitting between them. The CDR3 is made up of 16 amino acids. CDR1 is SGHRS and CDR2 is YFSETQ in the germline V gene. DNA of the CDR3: TGCGCCAGCAGCTTGGGTCGGGGGACTCCAGACAATGAGCAGTTCTTC. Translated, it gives CASSLGRGTPDNEQFF.

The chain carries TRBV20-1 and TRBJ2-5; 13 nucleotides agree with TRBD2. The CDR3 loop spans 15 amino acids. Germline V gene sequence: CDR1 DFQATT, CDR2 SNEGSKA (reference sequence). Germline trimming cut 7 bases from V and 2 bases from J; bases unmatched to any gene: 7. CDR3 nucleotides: TGCAGTGTAGTCCCACTAGCGGGAGGGCAAGAGACCCAGTACTTC. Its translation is CSVVPLAGGQETQYF.

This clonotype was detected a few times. The CDR3 is CASSEGPEVYGYTF. The CDR3 coding sequence is TGCGCCAGCAGCGAGGGCCCGGAGGTCTATGGCTACACCTTC. This chain links TRBV5-1 with TRBJ1-2; the D is unclear. V was trimmed by 4 bases and J by 4 bases, leaving 14 bases between them. The CDR3 runs to 14 residues. CDR1 and CDR2 (germline): SGHRS, YFSETQ.

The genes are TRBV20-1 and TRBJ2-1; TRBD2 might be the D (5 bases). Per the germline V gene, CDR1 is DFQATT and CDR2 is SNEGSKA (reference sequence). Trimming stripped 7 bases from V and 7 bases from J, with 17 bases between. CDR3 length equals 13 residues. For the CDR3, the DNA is TGCAGTGAGACGGACTTAACCCCGAATGAGCAGTTCTTC. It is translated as CSETDLTPNEQFF.

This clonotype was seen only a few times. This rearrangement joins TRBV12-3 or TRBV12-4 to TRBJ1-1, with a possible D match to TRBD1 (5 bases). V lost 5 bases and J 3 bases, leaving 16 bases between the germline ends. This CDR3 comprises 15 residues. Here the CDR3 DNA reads TGTGCCAGCAGTGGGGGGGGGGATTTCTACACTGAAGCTTTCTTT. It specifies CASSGGGDFYTEAFF.

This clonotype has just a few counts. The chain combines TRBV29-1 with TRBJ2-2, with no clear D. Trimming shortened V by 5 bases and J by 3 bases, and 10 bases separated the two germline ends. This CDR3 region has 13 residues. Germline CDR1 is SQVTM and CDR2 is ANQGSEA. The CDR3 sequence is CSVWRQYTGELFF. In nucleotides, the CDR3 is TGCAGCGTTTGGCGGCAGTACACCGGGGAGCTGTTTTTT.

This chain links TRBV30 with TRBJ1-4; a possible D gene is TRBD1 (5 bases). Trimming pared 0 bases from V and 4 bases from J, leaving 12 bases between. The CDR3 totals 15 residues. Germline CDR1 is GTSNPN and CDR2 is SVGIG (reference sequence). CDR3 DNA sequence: TGTGCCTGGAGTGTACGGGGCAGCCTTAATGAAAAACTGTTTTTT. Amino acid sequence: CAWSVRGSLNEKLFF.

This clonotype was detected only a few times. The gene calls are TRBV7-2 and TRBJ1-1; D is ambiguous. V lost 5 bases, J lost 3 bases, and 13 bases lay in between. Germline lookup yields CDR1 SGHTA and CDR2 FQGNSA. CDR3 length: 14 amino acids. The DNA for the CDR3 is TGTGCCAGCAGCCCACAAGGCCAGCACACTGAAGCTTTCTTT. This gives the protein CASSPQGQHTEAFF.

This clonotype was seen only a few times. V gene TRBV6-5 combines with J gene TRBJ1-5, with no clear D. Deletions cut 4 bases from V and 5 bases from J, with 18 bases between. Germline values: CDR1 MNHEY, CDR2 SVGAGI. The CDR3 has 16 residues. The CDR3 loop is CASSLRTGNIHQPQHF. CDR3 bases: TGTGCCAGCAGTTTGAGGACGGGTAACATCCATCAGCCCCAGCATTTT.

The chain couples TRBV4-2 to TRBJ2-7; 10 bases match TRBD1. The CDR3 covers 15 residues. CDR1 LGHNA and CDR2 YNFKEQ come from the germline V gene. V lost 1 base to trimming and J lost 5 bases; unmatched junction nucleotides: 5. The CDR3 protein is CASSQVTGGFDEQYF. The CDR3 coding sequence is TGTGCCAGCAGCCAAGTGACAGGGGGCTTCGACGAGCAGTACTTC.

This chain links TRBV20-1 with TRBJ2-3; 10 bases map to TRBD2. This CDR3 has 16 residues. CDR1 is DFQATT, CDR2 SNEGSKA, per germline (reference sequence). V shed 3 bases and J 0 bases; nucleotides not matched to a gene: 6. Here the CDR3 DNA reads TGCAGTGCTAGCGGAGCGGGAGGGTCTAGCACAGATACGCAGTATTTT. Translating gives CSASGAGGSSTDTQYF.

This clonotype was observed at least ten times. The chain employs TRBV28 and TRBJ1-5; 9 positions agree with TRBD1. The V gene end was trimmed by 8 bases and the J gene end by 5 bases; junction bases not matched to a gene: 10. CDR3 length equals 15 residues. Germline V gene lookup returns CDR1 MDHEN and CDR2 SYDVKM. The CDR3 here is CASDYTNRGHQPQHF. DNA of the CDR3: TGTGCCAGCGACTACACTAACAGGGGGCATCAGCCCCAGCATTTT.

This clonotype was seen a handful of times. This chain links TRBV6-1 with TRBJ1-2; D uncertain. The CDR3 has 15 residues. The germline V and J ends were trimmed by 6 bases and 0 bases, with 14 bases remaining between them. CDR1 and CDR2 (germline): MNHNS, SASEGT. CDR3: CASRANTVTNYGYTF. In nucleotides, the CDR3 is TGTGCCAGCAGGGCCAACACGGTCACTAACTATGGCTACACCTTC.

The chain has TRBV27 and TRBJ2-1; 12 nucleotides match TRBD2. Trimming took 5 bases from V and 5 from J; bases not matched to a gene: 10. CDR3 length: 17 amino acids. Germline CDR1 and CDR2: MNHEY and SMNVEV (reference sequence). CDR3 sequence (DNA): TGTGCCAGCAGTACCCGGACTAGCGGGATTATCCACAATGAGCAGTTCTTC. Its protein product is CASSTRTSGIIHNEQFF.